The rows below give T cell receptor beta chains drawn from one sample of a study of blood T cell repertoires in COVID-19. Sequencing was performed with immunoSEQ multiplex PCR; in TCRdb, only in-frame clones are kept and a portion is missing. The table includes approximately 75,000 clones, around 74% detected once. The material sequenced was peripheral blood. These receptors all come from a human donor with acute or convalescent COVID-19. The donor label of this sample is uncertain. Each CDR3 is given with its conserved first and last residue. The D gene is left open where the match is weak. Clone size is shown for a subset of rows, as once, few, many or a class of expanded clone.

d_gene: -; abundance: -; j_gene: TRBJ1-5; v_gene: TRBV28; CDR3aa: CASSTGNQPQHF; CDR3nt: TGTGCCAGCAGCACAGGGAATCAGCCCCAGCATTTT
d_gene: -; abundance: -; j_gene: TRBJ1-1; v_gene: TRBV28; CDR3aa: CASSSSGRWTEAFF; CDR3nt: TGTGCCAGCAGTTCTTCAGGGCGCTGGACTGAAGCTTTCTTT
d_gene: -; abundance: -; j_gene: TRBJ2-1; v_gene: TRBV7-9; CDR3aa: CASSLASGFSSYNEQFF; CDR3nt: TGTGCCAGCAGCTTAGCTTCAGGGTTTAGCTCCTACAATGAGCAGTTCTTC
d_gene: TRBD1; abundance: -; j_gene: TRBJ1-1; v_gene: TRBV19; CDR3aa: CASSARDRGRTEAFF; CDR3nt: TGTGCCAGTAGTGCCCGGGACAGGGGGCGGACTGAAGCTTTCTTT
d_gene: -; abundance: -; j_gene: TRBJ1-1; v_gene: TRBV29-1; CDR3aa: CSGYKNTEAFF; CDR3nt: TGCAGCGGGTACAAGAACACTGAAGCTTTCTTT
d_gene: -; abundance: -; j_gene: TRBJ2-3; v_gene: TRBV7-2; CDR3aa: CASSLAETRTDTQYF; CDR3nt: TGTGCCAGCAGCTTAGCGGAAACGAGGACAGATACGCAGTATTTT
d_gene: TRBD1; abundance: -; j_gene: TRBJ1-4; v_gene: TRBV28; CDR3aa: CASSETGRATNEKLFF; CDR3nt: TGTGCCAGCAGTGAGACAGGGAGAGCAACTAATGAAAAACTGTTTTTT
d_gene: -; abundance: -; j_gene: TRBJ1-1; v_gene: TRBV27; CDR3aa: CASSPREDTEAFF; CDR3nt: TGTGCCAGCAGTCCCAGGGAGGACACTGAAGCTTTCTTT
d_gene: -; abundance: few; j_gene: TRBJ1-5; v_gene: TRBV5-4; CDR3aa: CASSWGVGNQPQHF; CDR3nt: TGTGCCAGCAGCTGGGGGGTAGGCAATCAGCCCCAGCATTTT
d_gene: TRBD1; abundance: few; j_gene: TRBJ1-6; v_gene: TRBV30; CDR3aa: CAWNYRGNNSPLHF; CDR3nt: TGTGCCTGGAATTACAGGGGTAATAATTCACCCCTCCACTTT
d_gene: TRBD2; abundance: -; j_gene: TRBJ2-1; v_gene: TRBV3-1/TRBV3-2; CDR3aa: CASSHLAERANEQFF; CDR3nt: TGTGCCAGCAGCCACCTAGCGGAGAGGGCCAATGAGCAGTTCTTC
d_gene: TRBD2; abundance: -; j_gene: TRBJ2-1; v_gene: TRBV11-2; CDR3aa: CASSEQGLAGANEQFF; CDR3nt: TGTGCCAGCAGCGAACAGGGGCTAGCGGGGGCCAATGAGCAGTTCTTC
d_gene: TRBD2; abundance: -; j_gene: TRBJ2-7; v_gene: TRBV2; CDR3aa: CASSGGREFQYF; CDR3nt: TGTGCCAGCAGTGGCGGGAGAGAATTTCAGTACTTC
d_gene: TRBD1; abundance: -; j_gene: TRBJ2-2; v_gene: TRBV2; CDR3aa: CASTYRGDTGELFF; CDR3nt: TGTGCCAGCACCTACAGGGGGGACACCGGGGAGCTGTTTTTT
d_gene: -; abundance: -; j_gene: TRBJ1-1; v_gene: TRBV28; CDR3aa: CASSQAISEAFF; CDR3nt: TGTGCCAGCAGTCAAGCTATCTCTGAAGCTTTCTTT